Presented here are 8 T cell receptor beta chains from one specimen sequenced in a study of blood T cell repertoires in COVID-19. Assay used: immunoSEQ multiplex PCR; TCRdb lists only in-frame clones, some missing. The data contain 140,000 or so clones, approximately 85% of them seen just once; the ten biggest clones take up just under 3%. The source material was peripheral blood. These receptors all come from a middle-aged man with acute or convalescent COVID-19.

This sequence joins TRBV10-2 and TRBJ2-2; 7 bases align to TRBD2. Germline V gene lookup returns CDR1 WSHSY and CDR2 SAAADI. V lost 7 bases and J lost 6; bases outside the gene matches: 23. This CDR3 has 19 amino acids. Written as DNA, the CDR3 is TGCGCCAGCACGGATGTCGCCTTGGTTACGGGGGGACCCGCCGGGGAGCTGTTTTTT. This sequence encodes CASTDVALVTGGPAGELFF.

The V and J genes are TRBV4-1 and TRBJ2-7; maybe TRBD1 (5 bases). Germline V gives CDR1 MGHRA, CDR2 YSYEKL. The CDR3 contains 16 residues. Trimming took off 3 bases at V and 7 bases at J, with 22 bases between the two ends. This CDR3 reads CASSQGQAVTSREQYF. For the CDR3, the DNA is TGCGCCAGCAGCCAGGGGCAGGCCGTGACATCTCGAGAGCAGTACTTC.

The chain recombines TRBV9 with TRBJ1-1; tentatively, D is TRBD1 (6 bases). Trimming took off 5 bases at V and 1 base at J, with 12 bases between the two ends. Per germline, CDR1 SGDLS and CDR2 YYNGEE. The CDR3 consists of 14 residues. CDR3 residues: CASSAGVSNTEAFF. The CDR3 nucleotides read TGTGCCAGCAGTGCAGGGGTTTCGAACACTGAAGCTTTCTTT.

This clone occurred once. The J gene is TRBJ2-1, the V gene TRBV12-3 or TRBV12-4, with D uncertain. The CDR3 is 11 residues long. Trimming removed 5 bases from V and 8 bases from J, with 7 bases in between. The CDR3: CASSPSHEQFF. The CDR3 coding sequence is TGTGCCAGCAGTCCCTCCCATGAGCAGTTCTTC.

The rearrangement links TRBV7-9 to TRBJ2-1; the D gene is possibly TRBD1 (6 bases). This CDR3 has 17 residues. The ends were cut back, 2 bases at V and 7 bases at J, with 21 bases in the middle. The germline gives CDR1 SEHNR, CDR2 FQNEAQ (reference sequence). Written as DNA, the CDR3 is TGTGCCAGCAGCTTAAAGGTCGGGCAGGGGCCCACGAATGAGCAGTTCTTC. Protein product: CASSLKVGQGPTNEQFF.

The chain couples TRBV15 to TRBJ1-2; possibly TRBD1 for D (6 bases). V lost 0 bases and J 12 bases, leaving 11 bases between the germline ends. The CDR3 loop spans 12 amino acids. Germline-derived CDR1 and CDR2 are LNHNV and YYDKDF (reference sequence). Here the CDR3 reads CATSRDSQGDTF. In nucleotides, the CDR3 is TGTGCCACCAGCAGAGATTCACAGGGAGACACCTTC.

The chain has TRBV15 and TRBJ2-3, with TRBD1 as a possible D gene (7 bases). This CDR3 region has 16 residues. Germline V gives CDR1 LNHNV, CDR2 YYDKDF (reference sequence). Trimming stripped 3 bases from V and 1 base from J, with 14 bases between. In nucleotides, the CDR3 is TGTGCCACCAGCAGCCCCGGAGGGGGCGGCACAGATACGCAGTATTTT. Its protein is CATSSPGGGGTDTQYF.

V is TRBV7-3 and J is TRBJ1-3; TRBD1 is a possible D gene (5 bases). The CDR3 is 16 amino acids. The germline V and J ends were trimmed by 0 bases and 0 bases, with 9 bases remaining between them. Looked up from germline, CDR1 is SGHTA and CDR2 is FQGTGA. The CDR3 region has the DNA TGTGCCAGCAGCTTAACAGGGGCGTCCTCTGGAAACACCATATATTTT. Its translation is CASSLTGASSGNTIYF.